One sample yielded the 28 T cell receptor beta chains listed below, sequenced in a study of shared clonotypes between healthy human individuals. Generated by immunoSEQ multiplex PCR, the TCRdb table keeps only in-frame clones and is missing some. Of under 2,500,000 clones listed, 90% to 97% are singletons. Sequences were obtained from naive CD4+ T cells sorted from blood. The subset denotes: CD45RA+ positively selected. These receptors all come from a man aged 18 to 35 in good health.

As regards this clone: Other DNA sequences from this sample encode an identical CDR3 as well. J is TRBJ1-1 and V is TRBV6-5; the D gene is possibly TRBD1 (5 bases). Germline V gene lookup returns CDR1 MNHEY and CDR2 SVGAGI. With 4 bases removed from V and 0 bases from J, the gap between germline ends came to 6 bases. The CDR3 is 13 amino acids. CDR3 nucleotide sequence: TGTGCCAGCAGTTGGGGCTTGAACACTGAAGCTTTCTTT. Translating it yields CASSWGLNTEAFF.

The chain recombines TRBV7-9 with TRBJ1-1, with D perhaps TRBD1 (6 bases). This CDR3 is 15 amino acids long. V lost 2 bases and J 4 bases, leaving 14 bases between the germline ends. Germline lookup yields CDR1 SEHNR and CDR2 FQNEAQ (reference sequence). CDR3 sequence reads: CASSLSGGRGTEAFF. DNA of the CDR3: TGTGCCAGCAGCTTATCTGGGGGCAGGGGCACTGAAGCTTTCTTT.

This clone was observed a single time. Here the CDR3 reads CASSPRLVRDSPLHF. The CDR3 DNA reads TGTGCCAGCAGCCCCAGACTAGTGAGGGATTCACCCCTCCACTTT. The rearrangement uses TRBV11-2 and TRBJ1-6; D remains ambiguous. The CDR3 totals 15 residues. V dropped 5 bases and J dropped 8 bases, with 16 bases sitting between them. Germline CDR1 reads SGHAT; CDR2 reads FQNNGV.

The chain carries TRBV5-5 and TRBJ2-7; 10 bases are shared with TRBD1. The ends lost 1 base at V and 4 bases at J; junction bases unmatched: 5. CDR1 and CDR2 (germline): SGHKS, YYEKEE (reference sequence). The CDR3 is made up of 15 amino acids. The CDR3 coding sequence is TGTGCCAGCAGCTTGTTGGACAGGGGGTTTTACGAGCAGTACTTC. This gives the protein CASSLLDRGFYEQYF. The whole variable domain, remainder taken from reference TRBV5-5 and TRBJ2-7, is DAGVTQSPTHLIKTRGQQVTLRCSPISGHKSVSWYQQVLGQGPQFIFQYYEKEERGRGNFPDRFSARQFPNYSSELNVNALLLGDSALYLCASSLLDRGFYEQYFGPGTRLTVT.

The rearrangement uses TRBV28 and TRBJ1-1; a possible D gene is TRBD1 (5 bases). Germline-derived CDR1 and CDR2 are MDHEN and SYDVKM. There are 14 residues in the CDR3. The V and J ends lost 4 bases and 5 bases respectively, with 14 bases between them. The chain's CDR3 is CASSSGYSLTEAFF. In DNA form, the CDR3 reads TGTGCCAGCAGTTCAGGGTACAGTTTGACTGAAGCTTTCTTT.

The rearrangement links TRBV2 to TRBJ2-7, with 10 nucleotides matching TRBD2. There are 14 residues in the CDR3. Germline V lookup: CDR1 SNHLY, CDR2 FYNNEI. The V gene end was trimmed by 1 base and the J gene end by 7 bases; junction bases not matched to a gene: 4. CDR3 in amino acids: CASSEVAGGWEQYF. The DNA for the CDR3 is TGTGCCAGCAGTGAAGTAGCGGGAGGTTGGGAGCAGTACTTC.

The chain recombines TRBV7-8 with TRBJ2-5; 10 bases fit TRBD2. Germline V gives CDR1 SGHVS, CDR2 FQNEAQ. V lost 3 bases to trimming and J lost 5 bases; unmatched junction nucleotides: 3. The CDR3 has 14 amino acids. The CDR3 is CASSFSGGRETQYF. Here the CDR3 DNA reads TGTGCCAGCAGCTTTAGCGGGGGGAGGGAGACCCAGTACTTC.

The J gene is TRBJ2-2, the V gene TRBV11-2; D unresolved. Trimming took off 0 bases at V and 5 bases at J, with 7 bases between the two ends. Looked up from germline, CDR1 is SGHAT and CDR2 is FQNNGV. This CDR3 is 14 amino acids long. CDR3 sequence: CASSLDIGTGELFF. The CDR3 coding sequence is TGTGCCAGCAGCTTAGATATAGGGACCGGGGAGCTGTTTTTT.

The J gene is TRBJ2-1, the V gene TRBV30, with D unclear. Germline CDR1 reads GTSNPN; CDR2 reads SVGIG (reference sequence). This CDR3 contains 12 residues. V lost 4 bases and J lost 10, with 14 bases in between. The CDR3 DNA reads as TGTGCCTGGACCCGAGACCCCTGGGAGCAGTTCTTC. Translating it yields CAWTRDPWEQFF.

Here the CDR3 reads CASSPSFGRTDTQYF. In DNA form, the CDR3 reads TGTGCCAGCAGCCCGAGTTTCGGACGCACAGATACGCAGTATTTT. The rearrangement joins TRBV5-4 to TRBJ2-3; D is unclear. Trimming took off 4 bases at V and 1 base at J, with 13 bases between the two ends. This CDR3 is 15 amino acids long. Germline values: CDR1 SGHNT, CDR2 YYREEE (reference sequence).

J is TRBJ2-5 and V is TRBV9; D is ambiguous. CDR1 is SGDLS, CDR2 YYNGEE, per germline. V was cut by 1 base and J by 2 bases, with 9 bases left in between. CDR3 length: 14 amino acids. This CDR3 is CASSVNPLQETQYF. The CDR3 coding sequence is TGTGCCAGCAGCGTAAATCCTCTACAAGAGACCCAGTACTTC.

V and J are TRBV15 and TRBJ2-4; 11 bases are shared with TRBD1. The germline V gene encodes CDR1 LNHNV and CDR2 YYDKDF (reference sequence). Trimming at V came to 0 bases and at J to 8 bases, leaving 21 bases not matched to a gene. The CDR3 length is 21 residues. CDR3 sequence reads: CATSRDQGQGGARSLRDIQYF. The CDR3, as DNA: TGTGCCACCAGCAGAGATCAGGGACAGGGGGGAGCGCGGAGCTTAAGAGACATTCAGTACTTC. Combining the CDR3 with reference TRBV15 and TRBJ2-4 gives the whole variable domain DAMVIQNPRYQVTQFGKPVTLSCSQTLNHNVMYWYQQKSSQAPKLLFHYYDKDFNNEADTPDNFQSRRPNTSFCFLDIRSPGLGDTAMYLCATSRDQGQGGARSLRDIQYFGAGTRLSVL.

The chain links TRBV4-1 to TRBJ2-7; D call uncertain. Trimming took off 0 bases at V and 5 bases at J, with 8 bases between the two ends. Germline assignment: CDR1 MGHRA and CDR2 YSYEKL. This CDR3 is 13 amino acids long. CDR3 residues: CASSQDTGDEQYF. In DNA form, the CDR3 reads TGCGCCAGCAGCCAAGATACTGGGGACGAGCAGTACTTC.

Here the CDR3 reads CASSSPPGGTNEQFF. The DNA of the CDR3 is TGTGCCAGCAGTTCCCCTCCGGGAGGGACGAATGAGCAGTTCTTC. V gene TRBV6-5 combines with J gene TRBJ2-1, with TRBD2 matching over 8 bases. CDR3 length: 15 residues. V trimming: 4 bases; J trimming: 7 bases; junction bases outside the gene matches: 9. Germline-derived CDR1 and CDR2 are MNHEY and SVGAGI.

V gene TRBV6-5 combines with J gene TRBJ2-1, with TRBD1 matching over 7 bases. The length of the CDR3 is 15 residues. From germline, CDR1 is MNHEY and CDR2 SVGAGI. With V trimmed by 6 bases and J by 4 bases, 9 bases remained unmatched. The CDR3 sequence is CASSRSTGRYNEQFF. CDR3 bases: TGTGCCAGCAGCCGATCGACAGGGCGATACAATGAGCAGTTCTTC.

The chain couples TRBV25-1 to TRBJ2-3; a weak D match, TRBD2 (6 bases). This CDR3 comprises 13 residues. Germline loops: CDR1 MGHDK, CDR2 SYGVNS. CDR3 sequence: CARAGTCTDTQYF. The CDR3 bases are TGTGCACGGGCGGGGACGTGCACAGATACGCAGTATTTT. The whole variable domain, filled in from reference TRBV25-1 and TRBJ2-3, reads EADIYQTPRYLVIGTGKKITLECSQTMGHDKMYWYQQDPGMELHLIHYSYGVNSTEKGDLSSESTVSRIRTEHFPLTLESARPSHTSQYLCARAGTCTDTQYFGPGTRLTVL.

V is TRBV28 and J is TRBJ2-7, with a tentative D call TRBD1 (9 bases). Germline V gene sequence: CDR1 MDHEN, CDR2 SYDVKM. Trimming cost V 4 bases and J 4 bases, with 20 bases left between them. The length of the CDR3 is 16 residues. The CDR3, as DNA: TGTGCCAGCAGTTCCCCCGGGACAGGGACTAGGTACGAGCAGTACTTC. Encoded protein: CASSSPGTGTRYEQYF.

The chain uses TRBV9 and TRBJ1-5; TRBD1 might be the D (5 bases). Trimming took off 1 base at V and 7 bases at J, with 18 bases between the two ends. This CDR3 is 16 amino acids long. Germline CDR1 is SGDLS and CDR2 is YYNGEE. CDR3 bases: TGTGCCAGCAGCGTAAATGACCAGGGAAAGGGACAGCCCCAGCATTTT. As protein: CASSVNDQGKGQPQHF. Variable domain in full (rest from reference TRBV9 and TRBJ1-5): DSGVTQTPKHLITATGQRVTLRCSPRSGDLSVYWYQQSLDQGLQFLIQYYNGEERAKGNILERFSAQQFPDLHSELNLSSLELGDSALYFCASSVNDQGKGQPQHFGDGTRLSIL.

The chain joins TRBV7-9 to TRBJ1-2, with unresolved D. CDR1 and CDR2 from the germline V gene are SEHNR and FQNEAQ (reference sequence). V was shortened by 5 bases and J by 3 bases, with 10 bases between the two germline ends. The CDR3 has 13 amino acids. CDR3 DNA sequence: TGTGCCAGCAGCCCGGAATTCGACTATGGCTACACCTTC. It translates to CASSPEFDYGYTF.

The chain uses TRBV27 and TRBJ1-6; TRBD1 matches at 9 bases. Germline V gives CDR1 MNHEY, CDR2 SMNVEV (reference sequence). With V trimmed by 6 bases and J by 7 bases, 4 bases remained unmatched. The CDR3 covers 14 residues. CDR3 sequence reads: CASSPDRGNSPLHF. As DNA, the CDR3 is TGTGCCAGCAGCCCGGACAGGGGAAATTCACCCCTCCACTTT.

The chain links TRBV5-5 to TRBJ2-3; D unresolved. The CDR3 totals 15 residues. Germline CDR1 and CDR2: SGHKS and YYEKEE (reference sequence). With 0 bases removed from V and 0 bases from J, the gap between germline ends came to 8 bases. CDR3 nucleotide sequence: TGTGCCAGCAGCTTGGGGGCAGCTAGCACAGATACGCAGTATTTT. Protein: CASSLGAASTDTQYF.

This chain's CDR3 is CASTRGLNQPQHF. The CDR3 nucleotides are TGTGCCAGTACGCGAGGTTTGAATCAGCCCCAGCATTTT. J is TRBJ1-5 and V is TRBV19, with D uncertain. The CDR3 runs 13 residues. The germline V gene encodes CDR1 LNHDA and CDR2 SQIVND (reference sequence). V gave up 7 bases and J gave up 4 bases, with 11 bases separating them.

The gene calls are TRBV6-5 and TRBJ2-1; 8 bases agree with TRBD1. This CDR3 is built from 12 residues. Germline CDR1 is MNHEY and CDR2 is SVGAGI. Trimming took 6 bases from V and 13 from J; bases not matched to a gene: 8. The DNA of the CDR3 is TGTGCCAGCAGCCGTGGACAGGGTGAACAGTTCTTC. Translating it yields CASSRGQGEQFF.

Here the CDR3 reads CASSTQGRAQETQYF. CDR3 nucleotide sequence: TGTGCCAGTAGTACCCAGGGGCGTGCACAAGAGACCCAGTACTTC. The rearrangement joins TRBV19 to TRBJ2-5; tentative D call: TRBD1 (6 bases). Germline lookup yields CDR1 LNHDA and CDR2 SQIVND (reference sequence). V shed 4 bases and J shed 2 bases, with 14 bases lying between them. The CDR3 covers 15 residues.

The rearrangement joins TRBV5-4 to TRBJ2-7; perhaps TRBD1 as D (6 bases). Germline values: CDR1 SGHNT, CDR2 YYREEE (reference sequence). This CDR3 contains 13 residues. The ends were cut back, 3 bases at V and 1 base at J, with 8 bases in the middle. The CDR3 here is CASSYRVSYEQYF. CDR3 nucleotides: TGTGCCAGCAGCTACAGGGTGTCCTACGAGCAGTACTTC. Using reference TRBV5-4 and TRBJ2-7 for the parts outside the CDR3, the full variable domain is ETGVTQSPTHLIKTRGQQVTLRCSSQSGHNTVSWYQQALGQGPQFIFQYYREEENGRGNFPPRFSGLQFPNYSSELNVNALELDDSALYLCASSYRVSYEQYFGPGTRLTVT.

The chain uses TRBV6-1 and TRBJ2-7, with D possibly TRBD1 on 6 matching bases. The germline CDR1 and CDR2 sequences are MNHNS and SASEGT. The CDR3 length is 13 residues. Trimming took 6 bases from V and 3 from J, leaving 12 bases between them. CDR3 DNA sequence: TGTGCCAGCAGACAGGGATGGCTCTACGAGCAGTACTTC. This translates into CASRQGWLYEQYF.

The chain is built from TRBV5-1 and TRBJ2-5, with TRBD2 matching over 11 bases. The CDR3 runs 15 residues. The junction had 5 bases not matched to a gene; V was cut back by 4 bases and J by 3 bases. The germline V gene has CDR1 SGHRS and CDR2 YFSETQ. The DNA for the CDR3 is TGCGCCAGCAGCGACCCTAGCGGGAGGAAAGAGACCCAGTACTTC. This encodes CASSDPSGRKETQYF.

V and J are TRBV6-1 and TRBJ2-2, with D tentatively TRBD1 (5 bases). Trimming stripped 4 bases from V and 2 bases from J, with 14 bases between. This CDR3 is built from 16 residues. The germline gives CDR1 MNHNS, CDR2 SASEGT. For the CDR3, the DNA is TGTGCCAGCAGTGTTGGGGCCAGGCCTAACACCGGGGAGCTGTTTTTT. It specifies CASSVGARPNTGELFF.